This T cell receptor beta chain derives from a study of blood T cell repertoires in COVID-19. Background on the study: Whether acute or convalescent, the COVID-19 samples came from the United States, Italy and Spain. In each case, the material was cDNA or gDNA derived from T cells, B-cell-depleted T cells, or PBMCs.

As processed by the authors: Amplification of reference gene primers provided the estimated nucleated cell counts. The protocol was immunoSEQ multiplex PCR, while the TCRdb copy is restricted to in-frame clones and leaves out a portion. V and J calls plus clone size are reproduced from that table; the DNA served to infer D and trimming. The repertoire includes tens of thousands of clones, about 70% of them detected once, and around 23% sits in the top ten. The germline V gene has CDR1 LNHDA and CDR2 SQIVND (reference sequence). The CDR3 length is 16 residues. V was clipped by 4 bases and J by 7 bases; unmatched bases: 14.

Material for sequencing was peripheral blood. The sequence came from a woman aged 60-75 years in a cohort sampled during active or convalescent COVID-19. This chain connects TRBV19 to TRBJ1-2; 8 bases align to TRBD1. CDR3 amino acids: CASSTAQGAFFVGYTF. The CDR3 DNA follows: TGTGCCAGTAGTACAGCCCAGGGGGCTTTTTTTGTTGGCTACACCTTC.